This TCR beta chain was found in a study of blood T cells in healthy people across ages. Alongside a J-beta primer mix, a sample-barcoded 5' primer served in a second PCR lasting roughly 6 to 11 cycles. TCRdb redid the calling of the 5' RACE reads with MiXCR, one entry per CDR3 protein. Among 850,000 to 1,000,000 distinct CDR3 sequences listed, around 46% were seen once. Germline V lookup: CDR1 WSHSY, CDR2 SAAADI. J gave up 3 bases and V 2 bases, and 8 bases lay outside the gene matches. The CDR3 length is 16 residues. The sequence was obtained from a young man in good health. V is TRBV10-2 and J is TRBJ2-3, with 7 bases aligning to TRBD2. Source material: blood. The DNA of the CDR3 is TGCGCCAGCAGTGAGGCCAGCGGGGTGTCGACAGATACGCAGTATTTT. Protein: CASSEASGVSTDTQYF.